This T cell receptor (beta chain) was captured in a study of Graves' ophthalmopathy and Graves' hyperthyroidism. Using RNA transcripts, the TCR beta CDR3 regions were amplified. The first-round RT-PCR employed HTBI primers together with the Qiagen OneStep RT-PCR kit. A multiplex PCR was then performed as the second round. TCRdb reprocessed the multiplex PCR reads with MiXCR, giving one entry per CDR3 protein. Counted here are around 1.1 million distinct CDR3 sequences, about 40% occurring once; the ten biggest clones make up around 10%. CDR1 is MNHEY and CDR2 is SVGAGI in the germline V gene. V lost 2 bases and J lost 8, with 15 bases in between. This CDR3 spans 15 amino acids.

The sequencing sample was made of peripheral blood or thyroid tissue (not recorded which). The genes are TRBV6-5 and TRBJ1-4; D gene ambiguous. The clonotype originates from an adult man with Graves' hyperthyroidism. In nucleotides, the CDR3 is TGTGCCAGCAGTTACGGTGCAGCGGGAGGCGAAAAACTGTTTTTT. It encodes CASSYGAAGGEKLFF.